This paragraph reports one T cell receptor beta chain. This sample was included in a study of control samples from healthy donors and cancer patients. V lost 4 bases and J lost 4, with 17 bases in between. This CDR3 is built from 15 residues. The germline V gene encodes CDR1 SGHDN and CDR2 FVKESK. Data came from immunoSEQ multiplex PCR; TCRdb stores just in-frame clones and leaves some out. The data contain 150,000 or so clones, over 85% of them seen just once; the ten biggest clones take up 5.8%. This chain joins TRBV14 and TRBJ2-7; TRBD2 is a possible D gene (6 bases). Material: blood. The clonotype was recovered from a man aged 18 to 29 in good health. The CDR3 sequence: CASSPLGGEKYEQYF. CDR3 sequence (DNA): TGTGCCAGCAGCCCCCTGGGGGGAGAGAAGTACGAGCAGTACTTC.